This TCR beta chain was sequenced in a study of CD8+ T cells in alopecia areata. The study's findings and limits: Scalp sample data also include resident alphabeta T cells from normal skin.

Investigators isolated RNA and reverse transcribed it into cDNA to act as the sequencing template. The assay was immunoSEQ multiplex PCR, and TCRdb's table has in-frame clones only and misses some. The repertoire holds 180,000 or so clones, with about 66% as singletons. To note about this clone: The antigen is undetermined.

Per the germline V gene, CDR1 is PRHDT and CDR2 is FYEKMQ (reference sequence). The CDR3 contains 15 residues. V dropped 0 bases and J dropped 6 bases, with 13 bases sitting between them. Sample: CD8+ T cells sorted from blood, taken at week 0. The chain employs TRBV13 and TRBJ2-3, with D perhaps matching TRBD2 (6 bases). The TCR comes from a human donor with alopecia areata. In nucleotides, the CDR3 is TGTGCCAGCAGCTTAGGCGCGGGGATTTCGGATACGCAGTATTTT. Amino acids: CASSLGAGISDTQYF.